This T cell receptor (beta chain) was identified in a study of early T cells in non-severe SARS-CoV-2 infection. The wider study: Bulk RNA isolated from unsorted whole blood underwent sequencing; chains were not paired. Study-wide results and limits: Matching with VDJdb favored anti-spike CD8 responses (missing private and CD4 specificities).

As to this clonotype: Its antigen is not known.

CDR3 length equals 15 residues. The V gene's germline CDR1 is MNHEY and CDR2 SVGEGT. The trim removed 6 bases at V and 6 bases at J, leaving 10 bases unmatched. Each cDNA molecule carried a unique molecular identifier. Via MiXCR, TCRdb re-called the 5' RACE reads, giving one row per CDR3 protein. Among tens of thousands of distinct CDR3 sequences listed, less than 15% were seen once. The chain joins TRBV6-2 or TRBV6-3 to TRBJ2-3; 9 bases are shared with TRBD1. The sequenced sample was whole blood. The receptor comes from an adult who was a healthcare worker with PCR-confirmed SARS-CoV-2 infection or an uninfected control (not recorded which). The CDR3 spells CASSRGTGHMDTQYF. The CDR3 DNA is TGTGCCAGCAGCCGTGGGACAGGGCACATGGATACGCAGTATTTT.